The 3 T cell receptor beta chains given below trace back to one sample, sequenced in a study of CD8+CD57+ T cells in acquired aplastic anemia. Template material for TCR beta VDJ and CDR3 profiling consisted of genomic DNA. TCRdb called the reads again in MiXCR, with one record for every CDR3 protein. The sample gives hundreds of thousands of distinct CDR3 sequences, approximately 70% of which show up once; approximately 3.9% is in the top ten. The sample comprised sorted CD4+, CD8+, or CD8+CD57+ T cells (not recorded which) from PBMCs. Receptors originate from a human donor in good health, serving as a control.

Notes on this clonotype: The CDR3 does not end in the conserved phenylalanine or tryptophan, so this is likely a read error. No DNA is shown, since the ends of the CDR3 on it are uncertain; the CDR3 is the one TCRdb lists. V gene TRBV15 combines with J gene TRBJ1-4; TRBD1 reflects the table's D call only, with no check against the DNA. The germline gives CDR1 LNHNV, CDR2 YYDKDF (reference sequence). Both ends counted, the CDR3 spans 16 residues. CDR3 sequence reads: CATSRVGQTTAAFLGQ.

This clonotype appeared a few times. It may be a read error: a sequence one base away is much more abundant. V is TRBV10-3 and J is TRBJ2-1; 11 bases agree with TRBD1. There are 14 residues in the CDR3. The V segment lost 11 bases and the J segment 6 bases; nucleotides outside the gene matches: 9. Germline CDR1 and CDR2: ENHRY and SYGVKD. The CDR3 sequence: CAGSQGTGGNEQFF. In DNA form, the CDR3 reads TGTGCCGGCAGCCAAGGGACAGGGGGCAATGAGCAGTTCTTC.

The rearrangement links TRBV19 to TRBJ2-7; 10 bases line up with TRBD2. Germline V gene sequence: CDR1 LNHDA, CDR2 SQIVND (reference sequence). V shed 10 bases and J 2 bases; nucleotides not matched to a gene: 14. The CDR3 contains 16 residues. The CDR3 nucleotides are TGTGCCACTAGAACCACCGGGACTAGCGCTACCTACGAGCAGTACTTC. It yields the protein CATRTTGTSATYEQYF.